Presented here are 16 T cell receptor beta chains from one specimen sequenced in a study of shared clonotypes between healthy human individuals. Some clones are missing from TCRdb's copy, which holds only in-frame ones; the method was immunoSEQ multiplex PCR. The top ten clones hold around 10% of a sample with approximately 250,000 clones, over 50% of them seen once. Source material: memory CD4+ T cells sorted from blood. Subset meaning: CD45RA-negative fraction. These receptor sequences come from a man between 25 and 39 years old in good health.

In its sample, this clone was seen once. This sequence joins TRBV19 and TRBJ2-1; 7 bases line up with TRBD2. Germline V gene sequence: CDR1 LNHDA, CDR2 SQIVND (reference sequence). CDR3 size: 16 residues. V lost 7 bases, J lost 0 bases, and 9 bases stayed unmatched. CDR3 sequence (DNA): TGTGCCAGTAACACAGCGGGACCGAGCTCCTACAATGAGCAGTTCTTC. It encodes CASNTAGPSSYNEQFF.

The genes are TRBV7-3 and TRBJ2-7; the D gene is possibly TRBD1 (6 bases). This CDR3 has 14 residues. V was trimmed by 5 bases and J by 4 bases, leaving 15 bases between them. Looked up from germline, CDR1 is SGHTA and CDR2 is FQGTGA. The CDR3 loop reads CASSPRQVVYEQYF. Here the CDR3 DNA reads TGTGCCAGCAGCCCCAGACAGGTTGTATACGAGCAGTACTTC.

V is TRBV5-6 and J is TRBJ1-2; tentative D call: TRBD1 (5 bases). The CDR3 covers 15 residues. Germline V lookup: CDR1 SGHDT, CDR2 YYEEEE. The V end was cut by 4 bases, the J end by 8 bases, with 21 bases between. The CDR3 loop reads CASSASGTGRSGYTF. CDR3 bases: TGTGCCAGCAGCGCCTCCGGGACCGGCAGATCCGGCTACACCTTC.

This clone was counted between two and nine times. The chain is built from TRBV30 and TRBJ1-1; 8 bases are shared with TRBD1. Germline lookup yields CDR1 GTSNPN and CDR2 SVGIG (reference sequence). After removal of 3 bases from V and 6 bases from J, the junction contained 12 bases not matched to a gene. The CDR3 loop spans 15 amino acids. The CDR3 nucleotides are TGTGCCTGGAGCCACGCTCAGGGGGCGCTTTCTGAAGCTTTCTTT. It encodes CAWSHAQGALSEAFF.

The CDR3 DNA reads TGTGCCAGTAGTCGGGAGTCTGGAACCGAAGGGGAGCTGTTTTTT. This sequence encodes CASSRESGTEGELFF. The V gene is TRBV19, the J gene TRBJ2-2, with TRBD2 as a possible D gene (6 bases). Germline lookup yields CDR1 LNHDA and CDR2 SQIVND (reference sequence). This CDR3 has 15 amino acids. Trimming shortened V by 5 bases and J by 8 bases, and 18 bases separated the two germline ends.

The chain has TRBV5-1 and TRBJ2-1, with 9 bases fitting TRBD2. Trimming took 5 bases from V and 3 from J; bases not matched to a gene: 3. There are 14 residues in the CDR3. The germline V gene encodes CDR1 SGHRS and CDR2 YFSETQ. CDR3 bases: TGCGCCAGCAGGGGGACTAGCCTCTACAATGAGCAGTTCTTC. It is translated as CASRGTSLYNEQFF.

The chain is built from TRBV5-4 and TRBJ2-1; a weak D match, TRBD2 (6 bases). Trimming left V 1 base short and J 3 bases short, with 11 bases between. Germline values: CDR1 SGHNT, CDR2 YYREEE (reference sequence). This CDR3 comprises 15 residues. Here the CDR3 DNA reads TGTGCCAGCAGCTTGAAGGGCGGGGACTACAATGAGCAGTTCTTC. Translation gives CASSLKGGDYNEQFF. Combining the CDR3 with reference TRBV5-4 and TRBJ2-1 gives the whole variable domain ETGVTQSPTHLIKTRGQQVTLRCSSQSGHNTVSWYQQALGQGPQFIFQYYREEENGRGNFPPRFSGLQFPNYSSELNVNALELDDSALYLCASSLKGGDYNEQFFGPGTRLTVL.

The chain combines TRBV9 with TRBJ1-2; D is perhaps TRBD1 (5 bases). V was trimmed by 3 bases and J by 7 bases, leaving 13 bases between them. The germline V gene has CDR1 SGDLS and CDR2 YYNGEE. CDR3 length: 13 residues. Here the CDR3 reads CASSETVISGYTF. CDR3 nucleotides: TGTGCCAGCAGCGAGACAGTTATAAGTGGCTACACCTTC. The full variable domain, its missing parts supplied by reference TRBV9 and TRBJ1-2, is DSGVTQTPKHLITATGQRVTLRCSPRSGDLSVYWYQQSLDQGLQFLIQYYNGEERAKGNILERFSAQQFPDLHSELNLSSLELGDSALYFCASSETVISGYTFGSGTRLTVV.

The sample holds a few counts of this clone. V usage is TRBV28 and J usage is TRBJ1-2; weak D call: TRBD1 (5 bases). There are 13 residues in the CDR3. Trimming cost V 10 bases and J 2 bases, with 14 bases left between them. Looked up from germline, CDR1 is MDHEN and CDR2 is SYDVKM. The CDR3 nucleotides read TGTGCCACCCCCGGCACAGGCAACTATGGCTACACCTTC. Translation: CATPGTGNYGYTF.

The J gene is TRBJ1-1, the V gene TRBV18; 8 bases line up with TRBD1. The CDR3 extends over 15 amino acids. Germline assignment: CDR1 KGHSH and CDR2 LQKENI. V was clipped by 2 bases and J by 1 base; unmatched bases: 3. The CDR3 region has the DNA TGTGCCAGCTCACCAGTCACAGGGGGGAACACTGAAGCTTTCTTT. Amino acid sequence: CASSPVTGGNTEAFF. Supplemented by reference TRBV18 and TRBJ1-1, the full variable domain reads NAGVMQNPRHLVRRRGQEARLRCSPMKGHSHVYWYRQLPEEGLKFMVYLQKENIIDESGMPKERFSAEFPKEGPSILRIQQVVRGDSAAYFCASSPVTGGNTEAFFGQGTRLTVV.

The chain employs TRBV6-5 and TRBJ2-7; D is uncertain. The CDR3 totals 13 residues. V lost 5 bases to trimming and J lost 4 bases, with 12 bases between them. Germline loops: CDR1 MNHEY, CDR2 SVGAGI. The CDR3 DNA sequence: TGTGCCAGCAGTCCGGTCCCGAATTACGAGCAGTACTTC. Residues: CASSPVPNYEQYF.

In regard to this clone: The junction differs from germline at one of its ends, possibly a read error. The chain couples TRBV7-2 to TRBJ2-1; 9 bases fit TRBD1. The CDR3 runs to 16 residues. The V gene's germline CDR1 is SGHTA and CDR2 FQGNSA. DNA of the CDR3: TGTGCCAGCAGTTTAGACACCGGGACAGGGACCAATGAGCAGTTCTTC. Translation: CASSLDTGTGTNEQFF. Variable domain in full (rest from reference TRBV7-2 and TRBJ2-1): GAGVSQSPSNKVTEKGKDVELRCDPISGHTALYWYRQSLGQGLEFLIYFQGNSAPDKSGLPSDRFSAERTGGSVSTLTIQRTQQEDSAVYLCASSLDTGTGTNEQFFGPGTRLTVL.

In its sample, this clone was seen a few times. This chain links TRBV5-1 with TRBJ2-1, with 12 bases aligning to TRBD2. CDR3 length: 15 amino acids. Trimming removed 4 bases from V and 5 bases from J; junction bases left unmatched: 4. From germline, CDR1 is SGHRS and CDR2 YFSETQ. The CDR3: CASSLRTSGNNEQFF. CDR3 DNA: TGCGCCAGCAGCCTCCGGACTAGCGGGAACAATGAGCAGTTCTTC.

Remarks on this clone: A much bigger clone sits one base away, suggesting this may be a read error. CDR3 amino acids: CSLKAGTGHTDTQYF. CDR3 nucleotides: TGCAGCCTCAAAGCCGGGACAGGTCACACAGATACGCAGTATTTT. J is TRBJ2-3 and V is TRBV29-1; 8 bases are shared with TRBD1. The CDR3 is 15 amino acids. With 8 bases clipped from V and 2 bases from J, the junction kept 12 bases outside the gene matches. Germline CDR1 reads SQVTM; CDR2 reads ANQGSEA.

A few counts support this clone. The DNA for the CDR3 is TGTGCCAGCAGCTTGACGGGAGGTTGGGCCGGGGAGCTGTTTTTT. Its translation: CASSLTGGWAGELFF. J is TRBJ2-2 and V is TRBV5-4; 7 bases agree with TRBD2. The V gene end was trimmed by 1 base and the J gene end by 6 bases; junction bases not matched to a gene: 6. Germline V gene data show CDR1 as SGHNT and CDR2 as YYREEE (reference sequence). The CDR3 covers 15 residues. The complete variable domain, with remaining parts taken from reference TRBV5-4 and TRBJ2-2, reads ETGVTQSPTHLIKTRGQQVTLRCSSQSGHNTVSWYQQALGQGPQFIFQYYREEENGRGNFPPRFSGLQFPNYSSELNVNALELDDSALYLCASSLTGGWAGELFFGEGSRLTVL.

The chain carries TRBV7-8 and TRBJ2-5; D is uncertain. CDR1 and CDR2 (germline): SGHVS, FQNEAQ. CDR3 length: 14 amino acids. The V end lost 5 bases, the J end lost 5 bases, and 15 bases lay between the germline ends. The CDR3 loop is CASSLRNRPETQYF. In nucleotides, the CDR3 is TGTGCCAGCAGCCTACGGAACCGACCGGAGACCCAGTACTTC.